This TCR beta chain stems from a study of graft-versus-host responses after intestinal transplantation. The study's findings and limits: The study associated peak circulating GvH clone levels with early post-transplant HvG declines. Recipient-marrow GvH clones were detected, some having first appeared in ileum or blood.

This clone was detected a few times. Antigen unknown. The data were produced by immunoSEQ multiplex PCR, yet TCRdb's version contains in-frame clones alone and is incomplete. The sample has roughly 13,000 clones; 84% are singletons. After removal of 6 bases from V and 0 bases from J, the junction contained 11 bases not matched to a gene. The CDR3 extends over 17 amino acids. Germline CDR1 is SGHRS and CDR2 is YFSETQ. The rearrangement joins TRBV5-1 to TRBJ2-3; 9 nucleotides match TRBD2. The clonotype originates from a human patient who received an intestinal transplant, so some T cells may come from the graft donor. Sequencing used PBMCs, obtained after intestinal transplantation. The CDR3 DNA reads as TGCGCCAGCAAAGGCGTAGCGGGAGACACTAGCACAGATACGCAGTATTTT. Its translation: CASKGVAGDTSTDTQYF. Combining the CDR3 with reference TRBV5-1 and TRBJ2-3 gives the whole variable domain KAGVTQTPRYLIKTRGQQVTLSCSPISGHRSVSWYQQTPGQGLQFLFEYFSETQRNKGNFPGRFSGRQFSNSRSEMNVSTLELGDSALYLCASKGVAGDTSTDTQYFGPGTRLTVL.